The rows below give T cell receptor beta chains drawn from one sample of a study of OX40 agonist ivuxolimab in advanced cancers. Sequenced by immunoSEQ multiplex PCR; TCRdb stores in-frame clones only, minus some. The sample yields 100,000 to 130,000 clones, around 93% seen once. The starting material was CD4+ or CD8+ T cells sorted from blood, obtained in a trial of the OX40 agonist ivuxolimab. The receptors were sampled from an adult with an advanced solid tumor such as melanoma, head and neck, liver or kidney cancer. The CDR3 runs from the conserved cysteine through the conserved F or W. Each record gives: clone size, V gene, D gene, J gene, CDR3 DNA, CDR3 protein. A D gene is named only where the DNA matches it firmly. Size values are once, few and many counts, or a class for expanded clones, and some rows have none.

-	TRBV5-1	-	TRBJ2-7	TGCGCCAGCAAGGATACAGGGTCCTACGAGCAGTACTTC	CASKDTGSYEQYF
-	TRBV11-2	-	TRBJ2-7	TGTGCCAGCAGCCCTATGTGGGGAGGGGGCTACGAGCAGTACTTC	CASSPMWGGGYEQYF
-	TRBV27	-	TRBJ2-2	TGTGCCAGCAGGGTAGGGTACACCGGGGAGCTGTTTTTT	CASRVGYTGELFF
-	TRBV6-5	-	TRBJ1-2	TGTGCCAGCAGTGAAGTGGGGCCCTATGGCTACACCTTC	CASSEVGPYGYTF
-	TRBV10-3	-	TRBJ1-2	TGTGCCATCAGTGACCCAGGGCGGCGCTATGGCTACACCTTC	CAISDPGRRYGYTF
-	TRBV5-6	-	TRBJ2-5	TGTGCCAGCAGCTCAGGGACAATAGAGACCCAGTACTTC	CASSSGTIETQYF
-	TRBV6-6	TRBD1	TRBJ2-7	TGTGCCAGCAGTCCTGGGACAGGGCTGGGCTACGAGCAGTACTTC	CASSPGTGLGYEQYF
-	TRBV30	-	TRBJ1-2	TGTGCCTGGAAAAGTGGGGATTCTGGCTACACCTTC	CAWKSGDSGYTF
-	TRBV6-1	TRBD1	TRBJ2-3	TGTGCCAGCAGTGCCGGGACAGACCTCACAGATACGCAGTATTTT	CASSAGTDLTDTQYF
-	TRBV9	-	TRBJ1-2	TGTGCCAGCAGCGTAGCCGGTAACTATGGCTACACCTTC	CASSVAGNYGYTF
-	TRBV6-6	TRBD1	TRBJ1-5	TGTGCCAGTGCGGACAGGGGGTTTGGCAATCAGCCCCAGCATTTT	CASADRGFGNQPQHF
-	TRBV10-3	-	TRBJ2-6	TGTGCCATCAGTGAGATCCGGGATACTATCTCTGGGGCCAACGTCCTGACTTTC	CAISEIRDTISGANVLTF
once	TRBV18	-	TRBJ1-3	TGTGCCAGCTCAACAGACAGGAGCTCTGGAAACACCATATATTTT	CASSTDRSSGNTIYF
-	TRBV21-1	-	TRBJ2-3	TGTGCCAGCAGCAAAATGGGACTAGCGGGCGGCGGGACAGATACGCAGTATTTT	CASSKMGLAGGGTDTQYF
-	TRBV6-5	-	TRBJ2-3	TGTGCCAGCAGTTCCCGACAGGCTAGCACAGATACGCAGTATTTT	CASSSRQASTDTQYF
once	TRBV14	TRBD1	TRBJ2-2	TGTGCCAGCAGCAGGGGACAGGGCACCGGGGAGCTGTTTTTT	CASSRGQGTGELFF
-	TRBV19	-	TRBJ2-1	TGTGCCAGTACAATTAGCTCGGGGGTAGGGCTTGAGCAGTTCTTC	CASTISSGVGLEQFF
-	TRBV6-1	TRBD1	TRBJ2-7	TGTGCCAGCAGTGAATCTGGGACAGACTACGAGCAGTACTTC	CASSESGTDYEQYF
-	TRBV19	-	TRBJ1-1	TGTGCCAGTAGACTTACCGACAGTCGATTCACTGAAGCTTTCTTT	CASRLTDSRFTEAFF
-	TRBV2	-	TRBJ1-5	TGTGCCAGCACCGGGACGTCTCTCAATCAGCCCCAGCATTTT	CASTGTSLNQPQHF
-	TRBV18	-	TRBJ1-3	TGTGCCAGCTCCCCCGACCGTATAAGCTCTGGAAACACCATATATTTT	CASSPDRISSGNTIYF
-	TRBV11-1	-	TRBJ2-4	TGTGCCAGCAGCTTAGGTTCCAGGGCACAAAACATTCAGTACTTC	CASSLGSRAQNIQYF
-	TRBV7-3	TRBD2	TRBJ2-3	TGTGCCAGCAGCCGCCACACTAGCGGGAATGGAGATACGCAGTATTTT	CASSRHTSGNGDTQYF
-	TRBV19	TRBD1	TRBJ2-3	TGTGCCAGTAGTCCCGGACAGGGGGAGGCTACGCAGTATTTT	CASSPGQGEATQYF
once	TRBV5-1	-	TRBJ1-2	TGCGCCAGCAGCGAGGGCGGGGTCGGGGGCTACACCTTC	CASSEGGVGGYTF
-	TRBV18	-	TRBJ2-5	TGTGCCAGCTCACCCCGACCACCGACTGGAAGCGGGCCCCGAATGGAGACCCAGTACTTC	CASSPRPPTGSGPRMETQYF
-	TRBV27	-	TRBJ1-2	TGTGCCAGCAGCCCCACCCGTGACAGCCTCTATGGCTACACCTTC	CASSPTRDSLYGYTF
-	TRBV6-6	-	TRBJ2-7	TGTGCCAGCAGCTCCTCGTCCTACGAGCAGTACTTC	CASSSSSYEQYF